This TCR beta chain is drawn from a study of T cell repertoires in cytomegalovirus infection. J was trimmed by 2 bases and V by 1 base; bases with no gene match: 7. Germline lookup yields CDR1 SGHRS and CDR2 YFSETQ. The CDR3 has 16 amino acids. TCRdb itself ran the reads through MiXCR, one entry per CDR3 protein. The table records roughly 500,000 distinct CDR3 sequences, around 30% of them present only once. A note on this clonotype: What it binds is not known.

This chain links TRBV5-1 with TRBJ2-3; TRBD2 aligns across 7 bases. This receptor was obtained from a human donor in good health (CMV status not recorded). Some clones in this sample may be carry-over from other donors' samples. The sequenced sample was cultured PBMCs, obtained from culture after CMV antigen stimulation. In DNA form, the CDR3 reads TGCGCCAGCAGCTTGCACCCCGGGACTACCACAGATACGCAGTATTTT. It is translated as CASSLHPGTTTDTQYF.